The 16 T cell receptor beta chains below come from one sample, sequenced in a study of T-cell reconstitution after alpha-beta-depleted transplantation in children. This sample's TCRbeta library carried unique molecular identifier barcodes. TCRdb redid the calling of the PCR reads with MiXCR, one entry per CDR3 protein. The sample lists 200,000 to 250,000 distinct CDR3 sequences; around 7% were seen once. The sequences come from PBMCs, collected before TCRalphabeta/CD19-depleted stem cell transplant. The origin of the receptors is a boy younger than 10 with acute lymphoblastic leukemia, due to receive a stem cell transplant.

This clonotype was counted many times. The chain joins TRBV5-6 to TRBJ2-3; the match to TRBD2 covers 9 bases. The length of the CDR3 is 16 residues. Losses at the gene ends were 2 bases for V and 0 bases for J; bases not matched to a gene: 4. Germline V gene data show CDR1 as SGHDT and CDR2 as YYEEEE. CDR3 sequence: CASSFLLAGSTDTQYF. The CDR3 DNA reads TGTGCCAGCAGCTTCCTCCTAGCGGGGAGCACAGATACGCAGTATTTT.

This clonotype turned up a few times. This chain connects TRBV2 to TRBJ1-1, with 8 bases matching TRBD1. The germline V gene has CDR1 SNHLY and CDR2 FYNNEI. The CDR3 sequence is 14 residues long. The V gene end was trimmed by 6 bases and the J gene end by 5 bases; junction bases not matched to a gene: 8. DNA of the CDR3: TGTGCCAGCAGGGGCCCAGGGGGCGCAACTGAAGCTTTCTTT. Protein sequence: CASRGPGGATEAFF. Variable domain in full (rest from reference TRBV2 and TRBJ1-1): EPEVTQTPSHQVTQMGQEVILRCVPISNHLYFYWYRQILGQKVEFLVSFYNNEISEKSEIFDDQFSVERPDGSNFTLKIRSTKLEDSAMYFCASRGPGGATEAFFGQGTRLTVV.

This rearrangement joins TRBV27 to TRBJ2-7; D might be TRBD1 or TRBD2, each matching 5 bases. This CDR3 comprises 12 residues. The germline gives CDR1 MNHEY, CDR2 SMNVEV (reference sequence). V lost 10 bases and J 2 bases, leaving 12 bases between the germline ends. The CDR3 sequence: CATRDRPYEQYF. The CDR3 nucleotides are TGTGCCACCCGGGACCGCCCCTACGAGCAGTACTTC.

This clonotype has ten or more counts. V gene TRBV4-3 combines with J gene TRBJ2-7; D gene uncertain. Looked up from germline, CDR1 is LGHNA and CDR2 is YSLEER. The CDR3 covers 15 residues. V was clipped by 0 bases and J by 2 bases, with 11 bases between them. The CDR3 reads CASSQDLGRTYEQYF. Here the CDR3 DNA reads TGCGCCAGCAGCCAAGACCTAGGCAGGACCTACGAGCAGTACTTC.

This clonotype was counted many times. This sequence joins TRBV20-1 and TRBJ2-1; D unresolved. V lost 1 base and J 0 bases, leaving 13 bases between the germline ends. The germline V gene has CDR1 DFQATT and CDR2 SNEGSKA (reference sequence). The CDR3 runs to 16 residues. CDR3 loop: CSARATSWSSYNEQFF. For the CDR3, the DNA is TGCAGTGCTAGAGCAACCAGCTGGAGCTCCTACAATGAGCAGTTCTTC.

This clonotype showed up many times. This chain uses TRBV7-2 with TRBJ2-4; weak D call: TRBD2 (5 bases). Looked up from germline, CDR1 is SGHTA and CDR2 is FQGNSA. The CDR3 contains 13 residues. V lost 1 base, J lost 7 bases, and 8 bases lay in between. The CDR3 DNA sequence: TGTGCCAGCAGCTTAGGACTAAAGAACATTCAGTACTTC. It codes for CASSLGLKNIQYF. The full variable domain, its missing parts supplied by reference TRBV7-2 and TRBJ2-4, is GAGVSQSPSNKVTEKGKDVELRCDPISGHTALYWYRQSLGQGLEFLIYFQGNSAPDKSGLPSDRFSAERTGGSVSTLTIQRTQQEDSAVYLCASSLGLKNIQYFGAGTRLSVL.

This clonotype was found a few times. This chain connects TRBV11-2 to TRBJ1-1, with D uncertain. The CDR3 spans 14 residues. V lost 0 bases and J 8 bases, leaving 13 bases between the germline ends. Germline CDR1 reads SGHAT; CDR2 reads FQNNGV. CDR3 loop: CASSLDLGRSEAFF. In nucleotides, the CDR3 is TGTGCCAGCAGCTTAGATTTGGGCAGGTCCGAAGCTTTCTTT.

This clonotype was seen more than once but under ten times. V is TRBV5-1 and J is TRBJ2-1; TRBD2 matches at 13 bases. Per germline, CDR1 SGHRS and CDR2 YFSETQ. CDR3 length: 16 amino acids. V was pared by 7 bases and J by 6 bases, with 10 bases of the junction left unmatched. The DNA for the CDR3 is TGCGCCAGCGGTTCCACTAGCGGGGGGGCCGTCAATGAGCAGTTCTTC. Protein: CASGSTSGGAVNEQFF.

The rearrangement joins TRBV7-2 to TRBJ2-7; D gene ambiguous. CDR1 is SGHTA and CDR2 is FQGNSA in the germline V gene. There are 13 residues in the CDR3. The V end was cut by 5 bases, the J end by 3 bases, with 11 bases between. CDR3 nucleotide sequence: TGTGCCAGCAGCCCCCAAGGATTCTACGAGCAGTACTTC. It codes for CASSPQGFYEQYF.

This clonotype has a count of ten or more. The V and J genes are TRBV5-1 and TRBJ2-7; 10 nucleotides match TRBD2. Trimming removed 1 base from V and 3 bases from J; junction bases left unmatched: 4. This CDR3 region has 15 residues. Germline lookup yields CDR1 SGHRS and CDR2 YFSETQ. CDR3 sequence (DNA): TGCGCCAGCAGCTTGACTAGCGGGATTGTCTACGAGCAGTACTTC. This encodes CASSLTSGIVYEQYF. Combining the CDR3 with reference TRBV5-1 and TRBJ2-7 gives the whole variable domain KAGVTQTPRYLIKTRGQQVTLSCSPISGHRSVSWYQQTPGQGLQFLFEYFSETQRNKGNFPGRFSGRQFSNSRSEMNVSTLELGDSALYLCASSLTSGIVYEQYFGPGTRLTVT.

This clonotype was detected a few times. The J gene is TRBJ2-7, the V gene TRBV5-6; D is tentatively TRBD1 or TRBD2 (6 bases each). The length of the CDR3 is 15 residues. CDR1 and CDR2 from the germline V gene are SGHDT and YYEEEE. Trimming removed 3 bases from V and 6 bases from J, with 19 bases in between. The CDR3, as DNA: TGTGCCAGCAGCTCCCGACCGGGACTCAGGGGCGAGCAGTACTTC. Translated, it gives CASSSRPGLRGEQYF.

This clonotype occurred many times. The chain carries TRBV7-2 and TRBJ2-2; 8 bases line up with TRBD2. The CDR3 is 15 residues long. V lost 6 bases and J lost 0; bases outside the gene matches: 3. The germline V gene has CDR1 SGHTA and CDR2 FQGNSA. CDR3 sequence: CASSLAGPNTGELFF. The CDR3 DNA follows: TGTGCCAGCAGTCTAGCGGGCCCGAACACCGGGGAGCTGTTTTTT.

This clonotype was picked up many times. The chain links TRBV29-1 to TRBJ2-1; a weak D match, TRBD2 (6 bases). This CDR3 contains 14 residues. The germline V and J ends were trimmed by 4 bases and 3 bases, with 13 bases remaining between them. Germline assignment: CDR1 SQVTM and CDR2 ANQGSEA. CDR3 sequence reads: CSVVMGLFYNEQFF. CDR3 sequence (DNA): TGCAGCGTTGTTATGGGACTTTTCTACAATGAGCAGTTCTTC.

In this sample, this clonotype turned up many times. This rearrangement joins TRBV7-2 to TRBJ2-2, with no clear D. CDR3 size: 14 residues. The germline CDR1 and CDR2 sequences are SGHTA and FQGNSA. Trimming cost V 5 bases and J 8 bases, with 15 bases left between them. CDR3: CASSPTNRVGELFF. In nucleotides, the CDR3 is TGTGCCAGCAGCCCAACAAATCGTGTGGGGGAGCTGTTTTTT.

This clonotype has only a few counts. The rearrangement uses TRBV20-1 and TRBJ2-7; possibly TRBD1 or TRBD2 for D (6 bases each). Trimming took off 7 bases at V and 5 bases at J, with 15 bases between the two ends. Germline V gene lookup returns CDR1 DFQATT and CDR2 SNEGSKA (reference sequence). CDR3 length: 12 amino acids. Written as DNA, the CDR3 is TGCAGTGTCGAGGGAAGGGGGGACGAGCAGTACTTC. It translates to CSVEGRGDEQYF.

The chain links TRBV20-1 to TRBJ2-7; TRBD1 agrees at 9 bases. From germline, CDR1 is DFQATT and CDR2 SNEGSKA (reference sequence). The J segment lost 6 bases and the V segment lost 5 bases, leaving 14 bases of the junction unmatched. CDR3 size: 15 residues. The CDR3 sequence is CSARIPGTGFSEQYF. The CDR3 DNA follows: TGCAGTGCTCGAATCCCCGGGACAGGGTTCTCCGAGCAGTACTTC.